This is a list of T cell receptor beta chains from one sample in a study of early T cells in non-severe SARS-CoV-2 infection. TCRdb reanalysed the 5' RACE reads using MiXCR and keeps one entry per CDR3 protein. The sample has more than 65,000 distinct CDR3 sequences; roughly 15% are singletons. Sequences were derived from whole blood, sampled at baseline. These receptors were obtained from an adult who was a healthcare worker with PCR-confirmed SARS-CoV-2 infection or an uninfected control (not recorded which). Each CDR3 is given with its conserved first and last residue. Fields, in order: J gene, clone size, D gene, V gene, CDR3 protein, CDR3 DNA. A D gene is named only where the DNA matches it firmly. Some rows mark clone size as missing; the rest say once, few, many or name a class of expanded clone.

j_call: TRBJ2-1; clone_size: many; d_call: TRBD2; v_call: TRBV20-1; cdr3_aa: CSVQSIGGSRINEQFF; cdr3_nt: TGCAGTGTCCAAAGCATAGGCGGGAGTCGAATAAATGAGCAGTTCTTC
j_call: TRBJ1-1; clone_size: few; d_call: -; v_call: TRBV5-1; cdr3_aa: CASSWGPMNTEAFF; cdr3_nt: TGCGCCAGCAGCTGGGGACCGATGAACACTGAAGCTTTCTTT
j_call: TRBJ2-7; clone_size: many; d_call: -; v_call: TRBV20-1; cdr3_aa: CSARFLEGEQYF; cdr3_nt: TGCAGTGCTAGGTTCCTCGAAGGCGAGCAGTACTTC
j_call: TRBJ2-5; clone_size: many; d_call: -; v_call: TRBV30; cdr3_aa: CAWNREIRGTQYF; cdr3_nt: TGTGCCTGGAACAGGGAGATTCGGGGGACCCAGTACTTC
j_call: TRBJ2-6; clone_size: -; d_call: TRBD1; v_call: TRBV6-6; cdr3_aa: CASSNQFGQAGANVLTF; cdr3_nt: TGTGCCAGCAGTAATCAATTTGGACAGGCCGGGGCCAACGTCCTGACTTTC
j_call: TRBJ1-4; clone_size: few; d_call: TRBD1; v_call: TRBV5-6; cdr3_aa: CASSAGGQLNEKLFF; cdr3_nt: TGTGCCAGCAGCGCTGGGGGACAGCTAAATGAAAAACTGTTTTTT
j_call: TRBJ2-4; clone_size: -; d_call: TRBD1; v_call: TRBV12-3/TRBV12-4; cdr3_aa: CASSPRQGSRAKNIQYF; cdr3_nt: TGTGCCAGCAGCCCAAGACAGGGCTCCCGAGCCAAAAACATTCAGTACTTC
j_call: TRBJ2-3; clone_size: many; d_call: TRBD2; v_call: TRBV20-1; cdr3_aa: CSASSPSGRRTARTDTQYF; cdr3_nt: TGCAGTGCTAGTAGCCCTAGCGGGAGGAGGACCGCACGCACAGATACGCAGTATTTT
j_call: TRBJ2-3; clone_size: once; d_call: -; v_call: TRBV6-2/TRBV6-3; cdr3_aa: CASSYSRVIDTQYF; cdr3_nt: TGTGCCAGCAGTTACTCCAGGGTCATAGATACGCAGTATTTT
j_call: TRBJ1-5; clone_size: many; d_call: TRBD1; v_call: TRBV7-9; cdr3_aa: CASSTGTASNQPQHF; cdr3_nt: TGTGCCAGCAGCACCGGGACAGCTAGCAATCAGCCCCAGCATTTT
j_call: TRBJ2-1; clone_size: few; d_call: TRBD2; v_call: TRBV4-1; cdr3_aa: CASSQVAGVAFNEQFF; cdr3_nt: TGCGCCAGCAGCCAAGTAGCGGGAGTGGCGTTTAATGAGCAGTTCTTC
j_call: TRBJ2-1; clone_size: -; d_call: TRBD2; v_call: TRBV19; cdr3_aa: CASKFLAGGNNEQFF; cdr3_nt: TGTGCCAGCAAATTTCTAGCGGGAGGCAACAATGAGCAGTTCTTC
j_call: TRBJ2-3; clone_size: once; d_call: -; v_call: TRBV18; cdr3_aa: CASSPAGPTHF; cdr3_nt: TGTGCCAGCTCACCAGCGGGGCCGACGCATTTT
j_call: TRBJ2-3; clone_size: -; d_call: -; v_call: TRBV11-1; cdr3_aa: CASSLRDGPDTQYF; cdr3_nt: TGTGCCAGCAGCTTAAGGGACGGGCCAGATACGCAGTATTTT
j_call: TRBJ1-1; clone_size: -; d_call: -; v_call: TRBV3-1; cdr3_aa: CASTWGLGTEAFF; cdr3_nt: TGTGCCAGCACTTGGGGGCTTGGCACTGAAGCTTTCTTT
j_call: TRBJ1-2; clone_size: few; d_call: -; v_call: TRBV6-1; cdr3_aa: CASSDTVSNYGYTF; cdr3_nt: TGTGCCAGCAGTGATACAGTCTCGAACTATGGCTACACCTTC
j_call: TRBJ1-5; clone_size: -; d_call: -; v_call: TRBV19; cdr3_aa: CASTISRTVIISPTHF; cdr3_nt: TGTGCCAGTACCATATCCAGGACAGTCATCATCAGCCCGACGCATTTT
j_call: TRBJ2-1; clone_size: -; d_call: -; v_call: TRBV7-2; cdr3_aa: CASSSSTYNEQFF; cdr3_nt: TGTGCCAGCTCCTCCTCGACCTACAATGAGCAGTTCTTC
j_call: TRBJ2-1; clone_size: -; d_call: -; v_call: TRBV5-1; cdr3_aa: CASSLADGPAGEQFF; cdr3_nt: TGCGCCAGCAGCTTGGCCGATGGACCGGCCGGGGAGCAGTTCTTC
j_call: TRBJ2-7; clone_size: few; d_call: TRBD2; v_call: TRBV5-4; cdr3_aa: CASSLASGRAGEQYF; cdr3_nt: TGTGCCAGCAGCTTGGCTAGCGGGAGGGCGGGTGAGCAGTACTTC
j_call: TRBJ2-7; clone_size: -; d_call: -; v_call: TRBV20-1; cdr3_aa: CSASTAVGGDEQYF; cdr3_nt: TGCAGTGCTTCAACGGCTGTCGGAGGGGACGAGCAGTACTTC
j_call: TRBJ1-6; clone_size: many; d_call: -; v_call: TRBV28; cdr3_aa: CASITQGNSYNSPLHF; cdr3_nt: TGTGCCAGCATTACGCAGGGGAACTCCTATAATTCACCCCTCCACTTT
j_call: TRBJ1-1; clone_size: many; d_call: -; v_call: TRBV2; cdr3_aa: CASSEIGQSWTEAFF; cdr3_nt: TGTGCCAGCAGTGAAATTGGACAGTCATGGACTGAAGCTTTCTTT
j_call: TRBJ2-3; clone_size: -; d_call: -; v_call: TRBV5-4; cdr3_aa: CASSFLGDTDTQYF; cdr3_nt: TGTGCCAGCAGCTTTTTGGGAGACACAGATACGCAGTATTTT
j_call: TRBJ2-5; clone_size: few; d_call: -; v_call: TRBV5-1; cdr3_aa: CASSLGPEETQYF; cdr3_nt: TGCGCCAGCAGCCTAGGGCCGGAAGAGACCCAGTACTTC
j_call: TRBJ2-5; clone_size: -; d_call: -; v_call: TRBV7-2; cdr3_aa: CASSPRRRTETQYF; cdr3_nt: TGTGCCAGCAGCCCCCGACGGCGGACGGAGACCCAGTACTTC
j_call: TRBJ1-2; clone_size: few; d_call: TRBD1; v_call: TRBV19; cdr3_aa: CASSTTDRGNPYYGYTF; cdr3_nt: TGTGCCAGTAGTACGACGGACAGGGGAAACCCATACTATGGCTACACCTTC
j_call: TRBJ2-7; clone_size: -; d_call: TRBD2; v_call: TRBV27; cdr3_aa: CASSSTPGTISYEQYF; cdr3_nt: TGTGCCAGCAGTTCTACTCCCGGGACTATTTCCTACGAGCAGTACTTC
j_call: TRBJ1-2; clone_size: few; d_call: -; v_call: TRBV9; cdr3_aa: CASSAQYRKTGYTF; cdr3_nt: TGTGCCAGCAGCGCCCAGTACCGGAAGACTGGCTACACCTTC
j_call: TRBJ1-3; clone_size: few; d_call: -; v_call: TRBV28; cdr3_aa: CASRTQGSGNTIYF; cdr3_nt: TGTGCCAGCAGGACCCAGGGCTCTGGAAACACCATATATTTT
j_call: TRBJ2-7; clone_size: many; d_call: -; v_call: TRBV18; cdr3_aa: CASSYGSSTYEQYF; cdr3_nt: TGTGCCAGCTCTTACGGGAGTAGCACCTACGAGCAGTACTTC
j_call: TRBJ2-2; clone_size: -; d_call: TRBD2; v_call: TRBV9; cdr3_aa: CASSVDGTSTGELFF; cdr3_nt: TGTGCCAGCAGCGTAGACGGGACTAGCACCGGGGAGCTGTTTTTT
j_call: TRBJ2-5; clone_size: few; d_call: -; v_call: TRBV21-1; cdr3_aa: CASRRPAQETQYF; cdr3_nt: TGTGCCAGCAGACGACCCGCGCAAGAGACCCAGTACTTC
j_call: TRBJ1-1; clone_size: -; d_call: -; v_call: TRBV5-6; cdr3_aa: CASSLGLTNTEAFF; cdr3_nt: TGTGCCAGCAGCTTGGGACTGACGAACACTGAAGCTTTCTTT
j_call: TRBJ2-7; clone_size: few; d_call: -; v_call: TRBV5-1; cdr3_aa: CASSLDSVGEQYF; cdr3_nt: TGCGCCAGCAGCCTCGACAGTGTAGGCGAGCAGTACTTC